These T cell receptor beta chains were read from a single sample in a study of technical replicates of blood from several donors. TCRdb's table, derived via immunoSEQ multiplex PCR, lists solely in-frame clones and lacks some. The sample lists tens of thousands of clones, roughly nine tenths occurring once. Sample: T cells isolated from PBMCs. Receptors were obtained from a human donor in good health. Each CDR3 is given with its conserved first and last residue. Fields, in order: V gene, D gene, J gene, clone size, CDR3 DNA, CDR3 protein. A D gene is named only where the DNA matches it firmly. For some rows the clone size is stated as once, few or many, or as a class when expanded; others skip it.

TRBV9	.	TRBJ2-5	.	TGTGCCAGCAGCACTTCCCCCAAAGAGACCCAGTACTTC	CASSTSPKETQYF
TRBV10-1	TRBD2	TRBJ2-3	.	TGCGCCAGCAGTCGGGACTACACAGATACGCAGTATTTT	CASSRDYTDTQYF
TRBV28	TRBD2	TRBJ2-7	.	TGTGCCATCTTCGACCCAAACGGGGGGGAGCAGTACTTC	CAIFDPNGGEQYF
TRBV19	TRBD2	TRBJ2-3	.	TGTGCCAGTAGTATAGGACTAGCGGGAGTAGCAGATACGCAGTATTTT	CASSIGLAGVADTQYF
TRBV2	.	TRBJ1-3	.	TGTGCCAGCAGTGGTTGGCAGTCTCAGAACACCATATATTTT	CASSGWQSQNTIYF
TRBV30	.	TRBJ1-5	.	TGTGCCTGGAGTGTTACCCGTGGCCAGCCCCAGCATTTT	CAWSVTRGQPQHF
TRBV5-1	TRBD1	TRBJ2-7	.	TGCGCCAGAAAGATGACAGGGGTAGTCGTCTACGAGCAGTACTTC	CARKMTGVVVYEQYF
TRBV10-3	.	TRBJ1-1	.	TGTGCCATCTCAACAGGGCTGAACACTGAAGCTTTCTTT	CAISTGLNTEAFF
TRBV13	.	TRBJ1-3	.	TGTGCCAGCAGCTTTTCGGTCTCCACTGGAAACACCATATATTTT	CASSFSVSTGNTIYF
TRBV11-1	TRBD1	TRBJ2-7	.	TGTGCCAGCAGCCCGAAGGACAGGGGGCGCGAGCAGTACTTC	CASSPKDRGREQYF
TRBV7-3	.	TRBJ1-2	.	TGTGCCAGCAGCTCAGCCTGGACAGAGAATAACGGCTACACCTTC	CASSSAWTENNGYTF
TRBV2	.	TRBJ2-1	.	TGTGCCACCCTGGGACCAGGGGAGTACAATGAGCAGTTCTTC	CATLGPGEYNEQFF
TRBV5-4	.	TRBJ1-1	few	TGTGCCAGCAGCTTGAGAGAGAACACTGAAGCTTTCTTT	CASSLRENTEAFF
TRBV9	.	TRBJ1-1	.	TGTGCCAGCAGCGATCGGGGTTTAAACACTGAAGCTTTCTTT	CASSDRGLNTEAFF
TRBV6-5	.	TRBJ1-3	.	TGTGCCAGCACTGAGGGAAACACCATATATTTT	CASTEGNTIYF
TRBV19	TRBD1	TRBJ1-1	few	TGTGCCAGTACCTCCGGACAGGGGGCGAACACTGAAGCTTTCTTT	CASTSGQGANTEAFF
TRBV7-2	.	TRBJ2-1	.	TGTGCCAGCAGCTTTTCTATTAATAGCGGCGAGCAGTTCTTC	CASSFSINSGEQFF
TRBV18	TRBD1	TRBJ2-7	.	TGTGCCAGCTCACCAGGGACAGGGCTGATCTACGAGCAGTACTTC	CASSPGTGLIYEQYF
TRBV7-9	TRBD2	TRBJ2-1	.	TGTGCCAGCAGGAGACGTGGGGAGGGCAACAATGAGCAGTTCTTC	CASRRRGEGNNEQFF
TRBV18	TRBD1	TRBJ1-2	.	TGTGCCAGCTCACCAGGGACAGTTAACTATGGCTACACCTTC	CASSPGTVNYGYTF
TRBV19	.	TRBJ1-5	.	TGTGCCAGTTCCATCCCAGGGTATTCAGGTCAGCCCCAGCATTTT	CASSIPGYSGQPQHF
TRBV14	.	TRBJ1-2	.	TGTGCCAGCAGCCAAGATCCAAGGGGCTTAGCTAACTATGGCTACACCTTC	CASSQDPRGLANYGYTF
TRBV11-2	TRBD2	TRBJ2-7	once	TGTGCCAGCAGCCCAGGACTAGCGACCTCCTACGAGCAGTACTTC	CASSPGLATSYEQYF
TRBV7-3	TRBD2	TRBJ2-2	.	TGTGCCAGCAGCCCCCAAGCGGGACCGAACACCGGGGAGCTGTTTTTT	CASSPQAGPNTGELFF
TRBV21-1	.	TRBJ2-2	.	TGTGCCAGCATCAGGGGGTGCACCGGGGAGCTGTTTTTT	CASIRGCTGELFF
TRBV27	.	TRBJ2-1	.	TGTGCCAGCAGTTTAGGGGCGGGATTCAATGAGCAGTTCTTC	CASSLGAGFNEQFF
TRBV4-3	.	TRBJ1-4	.	TGCGCCAGCAGCCAAGATTGGGCACAGGCCCCGGAAAAACTGTTTTTT	CASSQDWAQAPEKLFF